Below, 15 T cell receptor beta chains from the same sample are listed, as sequenced in a study of T cells in women clearing cervical HPV infection. Sequenced by immunoSEQ multiplex PCR; TCRdb stores in-frame clones only, minus some. The data show 25,000 to 40,000 clones, and the top ten clones hold about 4.5%. Sequencing was done on a sample of blood buffy coat. These receptors all come from a woman between 18 and 75 years old with a cervical HPV16 infection that either progressed to CIN3+ or cleared (not recorded which).

Worth noting for this clone: The missing CDR3 end, 3 residues past where the read stops, is filled in from the germline J gene. The chain employs TRBV7-3 and TRBJ2-3; 11 nucleotides align to TRBD1. The CDR3 covers 18 residues. J was trimmed by 4 bases and V by 5 bases; bases with no gene match: 14. Germline CDR1 SGHTA, CDR2 FQGTGA. Partial CDR3 DNA: TGTGCCAGCAGCCCCCAGGCCCGGACAGGGGGCCGTCCAGATACG. Translation: CASSPQARTGGRPDT. The CDR3 reads in full as CASSPQARTGGRPDTQYF.

Points on this clone: The read ends 3 residues early relative to the CDR3; the germline J gene fills the gap. The V gene is TRBV5-1, the J gene TRBJ2-3; D ambiguous. Trimming removed 3 bases at V and 6 bases at J, with 14 bases between. Germline V CDR1 and CDR2: SGHRS, YFSETQ. The CDR3 extends over 14 amino acids. The CDR3: CASSSPKIGDTQYF. The CDR3 DNA, read in part, is TGCGCCAGCAGCTCGCCGAAAATCGGGGATACG.

A note on this clone: The CDR3 end falls 3 residues outside the read, so it is completed with the germline J gene. The genes are TRBV6-2 or TRBV6-3 and TRBJ2-7; 8 bases are shared with TRBD2. CDR3 length: 14 residues. The J segment lost 2 bases and the V segment lost 5 bases, leaving 5 bases of the junction unmatched. From germline, CDR1 is MNHEY and CDR2 SVGEGT. The CDR3 sequence is CASSLVAGPYEQYF. The CDR3 DNA, read in part, is TGTGCCAGCAGTCTAGTAGCGGGGCCCTACGAG.

Points on this clone: Sequencing ends 3 residues short of the CDR3 end; the germline J gene provides the rest. The rearrangement joins TRBV29-1 to TRBJ2-1, with a possible D match to TRBD1 (6 bases). The CDR3 consists of 15 residues. V lost 0 bases to trimming and J lost 2 bases, with 11 bases between them. Germline V gene lookup returns CDR1 SQVTM and CDR2 ANQGSEA. The CDR3 DNA, read in part, is TGCAGCGTTGAAGATCGGCCAGGGGCCTACAATGAG. It is translated as CSVEDRPGAYNE. The full CDR3 reads CSVEDRPGAYNEQFF.

To note about this clone: The read gets to within 3 residues of the CDR3 end, and the germline J gene fills in the rest. This chain joins TRBV5-1 and TRBJ1-5; no firm D call. This CDR3 is built from 13 residues. Trimming cost V 0 bases and J 9 bases, with 10 bases left between them. Germline V gene data show CDR1 as SGHRS and CDR2 as YFSETQ. CDR3 bases read: TGCGCCAGCAGCTTGGGGCCGCCTTCGCCC. It translates to CASSLGPPSP. The entire CDR3 protein is CASSLGPPSPQHF. The full variable domain, its missing parts supplied by reference TRBV5-1 and TRBJ1-5, is KAGVTQTPRYLIKTRGQQVTLSCSPISGHRSVSWYQQTPGQGLQFLFEYFSETQRNKGNFPGRFSGRQFSNSRSEMNVSTLELGDSALYLCASSLGPPSPQHFGDGTRLSIL.

Turning to this clone: The read ends 3 residues early relative to the CDR3; the germline J gene fills the gap. This chain uses TRBV28 with TRBJ2-7; 13 nucleotides agree with TRBD2. CDR3 size: 15 residues. In germline, CDR1 is MDHEN, CDR2 SYDVKM. V was pared by 5 bases and J by 3 bases, with 4 bases of the junction left unmatched. CDR3 bases read: TGTGCCAGCAGTCCGACTAGCGGGGGGAACTACGAG. As protein: CASSPTSGGNYE. The whole CDR3 is CASSPTSGGNYEQYF.

In the case of this clone: The CDR3 end lies 3 residues beyond the end of the read and is filled in from the germline J gene. The chain recombines TRBV4-1 with TRBJ1-6; D might be TRBD1 (5 bases). The CDR3 covers 15 residues. The V end lost 4 bases, the J end lost 8 bases, and 15 bases lay between the germline ends. In germline, CDR1 is MGHRA, CDR2 YSYEKL. The CDR3 sequence is CASSLAGAGDSPLHF. The CDR3 bases that were read are TGCGCCAGCAGCCTTGCCGGGGCGGGGGATTCACCC.

Worth noting for this clone: The missing CDR3 end, 3 residues past where the read stops, is filled in from the germline J gene. V and J are TRBV20-1 and TRBJ1-2, with D possibly being TRBD1 (6 bases). The CDR3 has 15 amino acids. V was trimmed by 0 bases and J by 0 bases, leaving 11 bases between them. CDR1 is DFQATT, CDR2 SNEGSKA, per germline (reference sequence). CDR3 DNA, as far as it was read: TGCAGTGCTAGAGAGCGGGACACAGCTAACTATGGC. It encodes CSARERDTANYG. The entire CDR3 protein is CSARERDTANYGYTF.

With respect to this clone: The read is 3 residues too short to cover the CDR3 end, so that end is filled in from the germline J gene. The chain joins TRBV29-1 to TRBJ1-5, with TRBD1 identical over 9 bases. This CDR3 region has 13 residues. Losses at the gene ends were 4 bases for V and 2 bases for J; bases not matched to a gene: 0. The germline CDR1 and CDR2 sequences are SQVTM and ANQGSEA. This CDR3 reads CSVGDRGNQPQHF. The part of the CDR3 DNA that was read is TGCAGCGTTGGGGACAGGGGCAATCAGCCC.

Concerning this clone: The missing CDR3 end, 3 residues past where the read stops, is filled in from the germline J gene. This chain connects TRBV7-9 to TRBJ2-4; D call uncertain. Looked up from germline, CDR1 is SEHNR and CDR2 is FQNEAQ (reference sequence). The CDR3 is 15 amino acids. The CDR3 DNA, read in part, is TGTGCCAGCAGCTTAGCGCTAATGGAGACTGGTGGT. As protein: CASSLALMETGG. The complete CDR3 sequence is CASSLALMETGGQYF.

In the case of this clone: Read coverage stops 3 residues before the CDR3 terminus; the germline J gene supplies the remainder. The chain uses TRBV18 and TRBJ1-1; unclear D gene. This CDR3 contains 14 residues. Germline-derived CDR1 and CDR2 are KGHSH and LQKENI. The CDR3 sequence: CASSPQSATSGAFF. Incomplete CDR3 DNA: TGTGCCAGCTCACCACAAAGCGCAACTAGCGGA.

Turning to this clone: The CDR3 end lies 3 residues beyond the end of the read and is filled in from the germline J gene. The rearrangement joins TRBV18 to TRBJ2-7; the D gene is possibly TRBD1 (7 bases). This CDR3 comprises 14 residues. Germline V CDR1 and CDR2: KGHSH, LQKENI. V lost 5 bases to trimming and J lost 6 bases, with 17 bases between them. The CDR3 sequence: CASSTRQGAGEQYF. Incomplete CDR3 DNA: TGTGCCAGCTCAACAAGACAGGGAGCGGGCGAG.

Turning to this clone: The read ends 3 residues early relative to the CDR3; the germline J gene fills the gap. This sequence joins TRBV7-8 and TRBJ2-7; D is perhaps TRBD1 (6 bases). Between the trimmed V and J ends, which lost 2 bases and 2 bases, there was a span of 10 bases. The CDR3 has 14 residues. Germline assignment: CDR1 SGHVS and CDR2 FQNEAQ. Partial CDR3 DNA: TGTGCCAGCAGCTTAAACCGGGACACCTACGAG. It encodes CASSLNRDTYE. The CDR3 as a whole reads CASSLNRDTYEQYF.

On this clone: The CDR3 goes on 3 residues after the read ends, and that part is filled in from the germline J gene. The V and J genes are TRBV24-1 and TRBJ2-2, with D hard to call. The V end was cut by 3 bases, the J end by 1 base, with 8 bases between. Looked up from germline, CDR1 is KGHDR and CDR2 is SFDVKD. The CDR3 spans 15 residues. The CDR3 DNA, read in part, is TGTGCCACCAGTGATGCGCATTTGAACACCGGGGAG. As protein: CATSDAHLNTGE. The CDR3, in full, reads CATSDAHLNTGELFF.

About this clone itself: The CDR3 extends 3 residues past the end of the read, so its final part is completed from the germline J gene. The gene calls are TRBV7-2 and TRBJ2-7; the match to TRBD2 covers 10 bases. V shed 3 bases, J shed 0 bases, and the junction held 2 bases outside the gene matches. The CDR3 loop spans 15 amino acids. CDR1 is SGHTA, CDR2 FQGNSA, per germline. CDR3 DNA (partial): TGTGCCAGCAGCTTGGGACTAGCGTACTCCTACGAG. Amino acid sequence: CASSLGLAYSYE. The full CDR3 is CASSLGLAYSYEQYF.